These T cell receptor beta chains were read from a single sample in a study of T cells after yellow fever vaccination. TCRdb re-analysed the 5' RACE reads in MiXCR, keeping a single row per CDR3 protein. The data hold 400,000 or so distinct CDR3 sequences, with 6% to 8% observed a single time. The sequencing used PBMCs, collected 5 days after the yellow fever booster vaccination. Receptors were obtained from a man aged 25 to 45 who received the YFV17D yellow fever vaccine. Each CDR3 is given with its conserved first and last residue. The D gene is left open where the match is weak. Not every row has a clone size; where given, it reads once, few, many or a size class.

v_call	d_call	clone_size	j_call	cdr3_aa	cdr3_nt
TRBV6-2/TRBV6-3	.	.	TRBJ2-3	CASSYSTGPSTDTQYF	TGTGCCAGCAGTTACTCTACGGGCCCAAGCACAGATACGCAGTATTTT
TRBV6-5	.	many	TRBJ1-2	CASSYSTDYGYTF	TGTGCCAGCAGTTACTCTACGGACTATGGCTACACCTTC
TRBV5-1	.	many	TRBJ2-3	CASSFVDLRHGYRDTQYF	TGCGCCAGCAGCTTTGTGGATCTGAGGCACGGATATAGAGATACGCAGTATTTT
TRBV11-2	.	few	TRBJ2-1	CASTKGLASRNEQFF	TGTGCCAGCACCAAAGGACTGGCCTCTAGGAATGAGCAGTTCTTC
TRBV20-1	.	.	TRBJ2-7	CSAARGLGAYEQYF	TGCAGTGCAGCCCGGGGACTGGGGGCCTACGAGCAGTACTTC
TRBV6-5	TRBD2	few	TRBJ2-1	CASSSGTSGRAGNEQFF	TGTGCCAGCAGTTCCGGGACTAGCGGGAGAGCAGGCAATGAGCAGTTCTTC
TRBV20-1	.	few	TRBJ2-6	CSARTELVSGANVLTF	TGCAGTGCTAGAACCGAGCTCGTCTCTGGGGCCAACGTCCTGACTTTC
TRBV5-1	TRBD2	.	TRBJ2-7	CASSRGEIDSSYEQYF	TGCGCCAGCAGCCGGGGGGAAATCGATAGCTCCTACGAGCAGTACTTC
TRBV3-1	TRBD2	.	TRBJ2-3	CACCFWLGTSASTDTQYF	TGTGCCTGCTGTTTTTGGCTTGGGACTAGCGCCAGCACAGATACGCAGTATTTT
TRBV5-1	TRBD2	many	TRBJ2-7	CASNGGRGDYEQYF	TGCGCCAGCAATGGTGGGAGGGGTGACTACGAGCAGTACTTC